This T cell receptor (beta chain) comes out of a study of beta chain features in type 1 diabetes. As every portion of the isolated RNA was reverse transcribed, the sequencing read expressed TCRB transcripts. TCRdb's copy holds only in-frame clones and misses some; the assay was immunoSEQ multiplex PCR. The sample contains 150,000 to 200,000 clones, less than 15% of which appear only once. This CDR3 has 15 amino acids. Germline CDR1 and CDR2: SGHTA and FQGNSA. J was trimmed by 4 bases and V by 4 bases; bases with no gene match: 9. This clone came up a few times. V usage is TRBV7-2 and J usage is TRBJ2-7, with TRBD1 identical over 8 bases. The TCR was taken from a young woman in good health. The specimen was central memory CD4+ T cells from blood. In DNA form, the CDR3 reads TGTGCCAGCAGCTCAGACAGGGGCAAAACGTACGAGCAGTACTTC. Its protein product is CASSSDRGKTYEQYF.